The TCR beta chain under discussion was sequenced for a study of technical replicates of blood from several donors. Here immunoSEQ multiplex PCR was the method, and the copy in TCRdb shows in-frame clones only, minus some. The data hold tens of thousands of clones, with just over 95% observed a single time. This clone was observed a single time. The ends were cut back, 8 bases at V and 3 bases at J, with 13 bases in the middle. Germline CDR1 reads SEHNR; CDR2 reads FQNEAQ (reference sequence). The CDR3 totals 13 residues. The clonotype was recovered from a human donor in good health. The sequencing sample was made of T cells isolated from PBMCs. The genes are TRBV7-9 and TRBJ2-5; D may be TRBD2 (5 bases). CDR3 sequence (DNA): TGTGCCAGCGCCGACTACCCCGAAGAGACCCAGTACTTC. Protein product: CASADYPEETQYF.